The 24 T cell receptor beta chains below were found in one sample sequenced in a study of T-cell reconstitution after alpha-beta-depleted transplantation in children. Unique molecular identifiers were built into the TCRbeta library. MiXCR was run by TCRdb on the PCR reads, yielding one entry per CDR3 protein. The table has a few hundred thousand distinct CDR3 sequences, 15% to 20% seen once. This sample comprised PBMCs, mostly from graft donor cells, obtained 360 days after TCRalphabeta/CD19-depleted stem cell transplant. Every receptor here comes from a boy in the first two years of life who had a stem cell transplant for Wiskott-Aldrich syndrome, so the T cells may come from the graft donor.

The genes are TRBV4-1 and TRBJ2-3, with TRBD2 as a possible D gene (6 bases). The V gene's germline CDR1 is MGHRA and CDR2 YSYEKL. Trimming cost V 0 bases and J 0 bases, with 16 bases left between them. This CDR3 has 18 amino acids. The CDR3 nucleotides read TGCGCCAGCAGCCAAGATTCGTTAGGGAGGCTTAGCACAGATACGCAGTATTTT. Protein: CASSQDSLGRLSTDTQYF.

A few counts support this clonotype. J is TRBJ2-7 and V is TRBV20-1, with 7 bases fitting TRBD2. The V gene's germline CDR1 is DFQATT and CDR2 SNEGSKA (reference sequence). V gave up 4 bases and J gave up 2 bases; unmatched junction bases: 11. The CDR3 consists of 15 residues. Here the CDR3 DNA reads TGCAGTGCTAATAATCTAGCGGTGTCGACCTACGAGCAGTACTTC. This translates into CSANNLAVSTYEQYF.

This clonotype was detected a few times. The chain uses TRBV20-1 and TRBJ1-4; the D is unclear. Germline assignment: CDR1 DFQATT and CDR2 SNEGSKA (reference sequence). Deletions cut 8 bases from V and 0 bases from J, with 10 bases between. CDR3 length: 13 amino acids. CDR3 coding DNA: TGCAGTCCCACCCTTGCAACTAATGAAAAACTGTTTTTT. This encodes CSPTLATNEKLFF.

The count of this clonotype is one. The CDR3: CASTETSNTGELFF. CDR3 coding DNA: TGCGCCAGCACCGAAACCTCGAACACCGGGGAGCTGTTTTTT. This chain connects TRBV5-1 to TRBJ2-2; unclear D gene. Trimming removed 6 bases from V and 0 bases from J, with 9 bases in between. This CDR3 is 14 amino acids long. Germline values: CDR1 SGHRS, CDR2 YFSETQ.

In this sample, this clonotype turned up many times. The CDR3 DNA is TGCAGTGCTAGAGACGCAATACCCAAGCAGTACTTC. Its translation is CSARDAIPKQYF. The V gene is TRBV20-1, the J gene TRBJ2-7; the D is unclear. CDR3 length: 12 amino acids. Germline CDR1 DFQATT, CDR2 SNEGSKA (reference sequence). The V gene lost 0 bases and the J gene lost 8 bases, with 11 bases spanning the gap.

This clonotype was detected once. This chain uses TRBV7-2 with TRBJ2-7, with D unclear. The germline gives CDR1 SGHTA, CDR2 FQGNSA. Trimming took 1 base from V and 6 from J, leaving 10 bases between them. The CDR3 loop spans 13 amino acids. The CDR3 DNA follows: TGTGCCAGCAGCTTAGGCAGTTTTGGCGAGCAGTACTTC. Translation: CASSLGSFGEQYF.

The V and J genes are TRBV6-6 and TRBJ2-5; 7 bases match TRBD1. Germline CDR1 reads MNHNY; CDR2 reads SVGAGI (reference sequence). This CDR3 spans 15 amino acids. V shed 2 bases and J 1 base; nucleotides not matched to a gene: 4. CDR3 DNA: TGTGCCAGCAGTTACAGATCAGGGGGCCAAGAGACCCAGTACTTC. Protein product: CASSYRSGGQETQYF.

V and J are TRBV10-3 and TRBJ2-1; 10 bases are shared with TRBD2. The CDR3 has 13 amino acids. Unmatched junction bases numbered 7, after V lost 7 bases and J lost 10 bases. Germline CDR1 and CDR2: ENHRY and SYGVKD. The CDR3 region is CAINRLLAGEQFF. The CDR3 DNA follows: TGTGCCATCAACAGGCTACTAGCGGGAGAGCAGTTCTTC.

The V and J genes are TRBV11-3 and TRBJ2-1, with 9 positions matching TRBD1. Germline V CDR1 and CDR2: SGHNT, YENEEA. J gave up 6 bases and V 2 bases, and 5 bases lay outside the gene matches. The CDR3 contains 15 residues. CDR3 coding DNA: TGTGCCAGCAGCTTACGGACAGGGGTTCGCAATGAGCAGTTCTTC. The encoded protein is CASSLRTGVRNEQFF.

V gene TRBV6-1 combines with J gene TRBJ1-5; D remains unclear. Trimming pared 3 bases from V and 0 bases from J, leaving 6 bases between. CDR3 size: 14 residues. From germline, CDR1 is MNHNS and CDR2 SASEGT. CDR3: CASSEQYSNQPQHF. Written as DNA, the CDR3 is TGTGCCAGCAGTGAGCAGTATAGCAATCAGCCCCAGCATTTT.

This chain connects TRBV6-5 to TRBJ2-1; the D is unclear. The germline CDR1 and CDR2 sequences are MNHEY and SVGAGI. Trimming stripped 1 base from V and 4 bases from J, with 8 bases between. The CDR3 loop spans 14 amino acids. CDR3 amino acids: CASSYFYNYNEQFF. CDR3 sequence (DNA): TGTGCCAGCAGTTACTTTTACAATTACAATGAGCAGTTCTTC.

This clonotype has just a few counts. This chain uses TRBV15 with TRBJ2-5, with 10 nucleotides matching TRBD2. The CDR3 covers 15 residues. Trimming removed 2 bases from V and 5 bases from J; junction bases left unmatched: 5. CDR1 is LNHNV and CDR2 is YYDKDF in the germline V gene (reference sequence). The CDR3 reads CATSRTGTSDETQYF. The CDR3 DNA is TGTGCCACCAGCAGAACCGGGACTAGCGATGAGACCCAGTACTTC.

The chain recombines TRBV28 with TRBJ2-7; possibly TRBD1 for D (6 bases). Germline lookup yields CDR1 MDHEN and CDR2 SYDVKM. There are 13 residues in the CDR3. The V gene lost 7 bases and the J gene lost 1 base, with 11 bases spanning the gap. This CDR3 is CASIIRGSYEQYF. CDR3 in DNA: TGTGCCAGCATCATAAGGGGGTCCTACGAGCAGTACTTC.

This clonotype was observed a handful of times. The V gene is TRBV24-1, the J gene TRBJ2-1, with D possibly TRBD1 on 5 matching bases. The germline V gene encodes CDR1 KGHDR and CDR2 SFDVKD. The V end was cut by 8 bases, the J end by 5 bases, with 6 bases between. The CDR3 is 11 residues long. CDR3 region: CATKGNNEQFF. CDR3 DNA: TGTGCCACCAAGGGGAACAATGAGCAGTTCTTC.

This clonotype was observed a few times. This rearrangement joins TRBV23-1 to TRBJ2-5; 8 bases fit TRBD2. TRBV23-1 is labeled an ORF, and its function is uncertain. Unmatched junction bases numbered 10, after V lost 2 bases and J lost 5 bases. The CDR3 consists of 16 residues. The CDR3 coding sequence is TGCGCCAGCAGTCAACATATACTGCGGGGGGAGGAGACCCAGTACTTC. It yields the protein CASSQHILRGEETQYF.

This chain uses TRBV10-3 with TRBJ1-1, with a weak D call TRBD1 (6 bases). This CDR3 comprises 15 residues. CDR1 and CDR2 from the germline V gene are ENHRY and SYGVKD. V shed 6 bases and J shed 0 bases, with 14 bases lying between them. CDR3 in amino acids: CAIRGGHPMNTEAFF. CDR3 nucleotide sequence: TGTGCCATCAGGGGGGGACACCCCATGAACACTGAAGCTTTCTTT.

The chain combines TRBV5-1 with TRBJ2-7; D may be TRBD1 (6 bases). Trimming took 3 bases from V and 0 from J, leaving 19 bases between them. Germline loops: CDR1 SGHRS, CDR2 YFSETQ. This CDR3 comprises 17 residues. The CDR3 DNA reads TGCGCCAGCAGCTCGCAAAACAGGGTTTCGGGCTCCTACGAGCAGTACTTC. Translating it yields CASSSQNRVSGSYEQYF.

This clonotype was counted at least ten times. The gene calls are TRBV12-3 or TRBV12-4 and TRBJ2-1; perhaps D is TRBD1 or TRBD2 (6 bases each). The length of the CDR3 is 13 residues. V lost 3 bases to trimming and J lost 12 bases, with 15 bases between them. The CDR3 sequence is CASSLEGGLGQFF. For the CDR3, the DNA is TGTGCCAGCAGTTTGGAGGGGGGCCTTGGGCAGTTCTTC.

The CDR3, as DNA: TGTGCCAGCAGTTCTGGCGGGGGGCTGAACGGGGAGCTGTTTTTT. It is translated as CASSSGGGLNGELFF. This chain joins TRBV28 and TRBJ2-2, with 8 nucleotides matching TRBD2. CDR3 length equals 15 residues. Germline V lookup: CDR1 MDHEN, CDR2 SYDVKM. Trimming took 4 bases from V and 7 from J; bases not matched to a gene: 8.

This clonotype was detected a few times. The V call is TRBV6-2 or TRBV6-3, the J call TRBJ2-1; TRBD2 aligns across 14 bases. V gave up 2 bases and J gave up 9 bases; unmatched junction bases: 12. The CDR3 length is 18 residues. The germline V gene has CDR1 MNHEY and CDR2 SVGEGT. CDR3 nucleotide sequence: TGTGCCAGCAGTTACGGGGGACTAGCGGGAGAACTCCGGCTTGAGCAGTTCTTC. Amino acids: CASSYGGLAGELRLEQFF.

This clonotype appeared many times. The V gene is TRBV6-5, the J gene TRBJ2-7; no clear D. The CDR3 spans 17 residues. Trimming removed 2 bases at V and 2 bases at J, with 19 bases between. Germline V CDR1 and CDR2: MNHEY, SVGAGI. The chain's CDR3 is CASSYERQANSPYEQYF. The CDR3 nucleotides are TGTGCCAGCAGTTACGAGAGGCAGGCCAACTCCCCCTACGAGCAGTACTTC.

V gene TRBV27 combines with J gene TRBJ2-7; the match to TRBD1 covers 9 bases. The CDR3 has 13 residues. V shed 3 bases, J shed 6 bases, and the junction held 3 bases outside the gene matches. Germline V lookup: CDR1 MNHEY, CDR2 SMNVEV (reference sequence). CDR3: CASSLGQGREQYF. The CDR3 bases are TGTGCCAGCAGTTTGGGACAGGGACGCGAGCAGTACTTC.

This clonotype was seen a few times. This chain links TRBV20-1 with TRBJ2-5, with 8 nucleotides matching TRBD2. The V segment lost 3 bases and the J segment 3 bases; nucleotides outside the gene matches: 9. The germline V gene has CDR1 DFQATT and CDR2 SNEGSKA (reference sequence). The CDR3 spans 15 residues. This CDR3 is CSASPRVAGKETQYF. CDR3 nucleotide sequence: TGCAGTGCTAGTCCTAGGGTAGCGGGAAAAGAGACCCAGTACTTC.

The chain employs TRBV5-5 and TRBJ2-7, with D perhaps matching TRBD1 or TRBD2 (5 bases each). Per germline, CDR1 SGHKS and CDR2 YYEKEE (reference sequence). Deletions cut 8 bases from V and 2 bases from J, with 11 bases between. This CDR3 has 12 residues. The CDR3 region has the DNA TGTGCCAGGAGCCCGGGGCCCTACGAGCAGTACTTC. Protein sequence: CARSPGPYEQYF. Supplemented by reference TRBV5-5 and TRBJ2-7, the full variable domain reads DAGVTQSPTHLIKTRGQQVTLRCSPISGHKSVSWYQQVLGQGPQFIFQYYEKEERGRGNFPDRFSARQFPNYSSELNVNALLLGDSALYLCARSPGPYEQYFGPGTRLTVT.